Presented here are 16 T cell receptor beta chains from one specimen sequenced in a study of blood T cell repertoires in COVID-19 (dated by TCRdb to the early 2020s). Library preparation employed the immunoSEQ multiplex PCR assay. TCRdb mirrors the immuneACCESS table, restricted to in-frame sequences. Some clones are absent from its copies; in checked studies, under half trace to an unresolved V gene, and the reason for the others is unknown. This sample has hundreds of thousands of clones in its table, and around 90% of those were observed once. Clones ranked in the top ten supply around 2.5% of the sample. The source material was PBMCs or T cells enriched from blood (not recorded which). These receptor sequences come from a man aged 60 to 69 who had recovered from COVID-19.

The rearrangement links TRBV29-1 to TRBJ1-1, with D unresolved. The CDR3 contains 13 residues. Trimming removed 3 bases from V and 8 bases from J, with 16 bases in between. The germline V gene encodes CDR1 SQVTM and CDR2 ANQGSEA. The CDR3 reads CSVEGRGRMEAFF. The DNA for the CDR3 is TGCAGCGTTGAGGGTCGAGGGCGAATGGAAGCTTTCTTT.

The chain uses TRBV5-4 and TRBJ1-6; 9 positions agree with TRBD1. The germline V gene has CDR1 SGHNT and CDR2 YYREEE (reference sequence). The CDR3 runs 14 residues. Trimming cost V 4 bases and J 5 bases; bases outside gene matches: 1. CDR3 region: CASSRTGDNSPLHF. The CDR3 DNA reads TGTGCCAGCAGCCGGACAGGGGATAATTCACCCCTCCACTTT. Filled out from reference TRBV5-4 and TRBJ1-6, the complete variable domain reads ETGVTQSPTHLIKTRGQQVTLRCSSQSGHNTVSWYQQALGQGPQFIFQYYREEENGRGNFPPRFSGLQFPNYSSELNVNALELDDSALYLCASSRTGDNSPLHFGNGTRLTVT.

The chain couples TRBV13 to TRBJ2-1; TRBD2 is a possible D gene (6 bases). The CDR3 has 13 residues. V was shortened by 6 bases and J by 9 bases, with 15 bases between the two germline ends. Germline V CDR1 and CDR2: PRHDT, FYEKMQ (reference sequence). CDR3 sequence: CASRGTGTGEQFF. Here the CDR3 DNA reads TGTGCCAGCAGGGGGACGGGGACTGGTGAGCAGTTCTTC.

V and J are TRBV7-2 and TRBJ2-2; the D is unclear. The length of the CDR3 is 14 residues. The germline V gene has CDR1 SGHTA and CDR2 FQGNSA. Trimming shortened V by 1 base and J by 2 bases, and 5 bases separated the two germline ends. For the CDR3, the DNA is TGTGCCAGCAGCTTAGGGCAAAACACCGGGGAGCTGTTTTTT. This gives the protein CASSLGQNTGELFF.

The chain joins TRBV5-1 to TRBJ1-5, with D perhaps matching TRBD1 (5 bases). Trimming took off 0 bases at V and 2 bases at J, with 12 bases between the two ends. The CDR3 extends over 16 amino acids. Germline CDR1 and CDR2: SGHRS and YFSETQ. This CDR3 reads CASSLAGYGGNQPQHF. The DNA for the CDR3 is TGCGCCAGCAGCTTGGCAGGGTATGGTGGCAATCAGCCCCAGCATTTT.

The chain is built from TRBV3-1 (or the pseudogene TRBV3-2) and TRBJ1-2, with D maybe TRBD1 (6 bases). V was pared by 1 base and J by 4 bases, with 13 bases between. Germline CDR1 is LGHDT and CDR2 is YNNKEL (reference sequence). CDR3 size: 15 residues. In nucleotides, the CDR3 is TGTGCCAGCAGCCAAGGCGGTTTAGGGGGCTATGGCTACACCTTC. Amino acid sequence: CASSQGGLGGYGYTF.

The chain uses TRBV2 and TRBJ2-1; TRBD2 matches at 7 bases. Germline CDR1 is SNHLY and CDR2 is FYNNEI. The CDR3 consists of 16 residues. J lost 7 bases, V lost 3 bases, and 12 bases had no gene match. The CDR3 spells CASSDPRTSTRNEQFF. CDR3 in DNA: TGTGCCAGCAGTGACCCCCGGACTAGTACCCGGAATGAGCAGTTCTTC.

This clone was seen only a few times. The gene calls are TRBV5-4 and TRBJ1-2; a possible D gene is TRBD1 (5 bases). This CDR3 has 14 amino acids. Per germline, CDR1 SGHNT and CDR2 YYREEE (reference sequence). Between the trimmed V and J ends, which lost 2 bases and 0 bases, there was a span of 8 bases. CDR3 nucleotides: TGTGCCAGCAGCTTCCGGGGGACTAACTATGGCTACACCTTC. Translating gives CASSFRGTNYGYTF.

The chain employs TRBV2 and TRBJ2-7, with 9 bases identical to TRBD1. There are 15 residues in the CDR3. Germline CDR1 reads SNHLY; CDR2 reads FYNNEI. V shed 1 base, J shed 4 bases, and the junction held 5 bases outside the gene matches. The CDR3 protein is CASSEDMGQGYEQYF. CDR3 in DNA: TGTGCCAGCAGTGAAGATATGGGACAGGGTTACGAGCAGTACTTC.

This clone was counted a single time. This sequence joins TRBV7-6 and TRBJ2-1; TRBD1 matches at 8 bases. From germline, CDR1 is SGHVS and CDR2 FNYEAQ. The CDR3 loop spans 15 amino acids. Trimming at V came to 4 bases and at J to 4 bases, leaving 6 bases not matched to a gene. This CDR3 reads CASSSGQGVYNEQFF. CDR3 DNA sequence: TGTGCCAGCAGCTCTGGACAGGGAGTTTACAATGAGCAGTTCTTC.

This chain connects TRBV5-4 to TRBJ1-1; TRBD1 might be the D (5 bases). Germline-derived CDR1 and CDR2 are SGHNT and YYREEE (reference sequence). This CDR3 has 15 amino acids. The ends were cut back, 4 bases at V and 0 bases at J, with 13 bases in the middle. The CDR3 here is CASSLPGSLNTEAFF. Written as DNA, the CDR3 is TGTGCCAGCAGCCTCCCAGGGTCCCTGAACACTGAAGCTTTCTTT.

The chain recombines TRBV18 with TRBJ1-5; D might be TRBD1 (5 bases). The CDR3 is made up of 15 amino acids. Germline assignment: CDR1 KGHSH and CDR2 LQKENI. With 3 bases removed from V and 6 bases from J, the gap between germline ends came to 15 bases. CDR3 DNA sequence: TGTGCCAGCTCACCCGGGGTCGGGGGGGGTCAGCCCCAGCATTTT. This encodes CASSPGVGGGQPQHF.

This chain joins TRBV4-1 and TRBJ1-4; a possible D gene is TRBD1 (6 bases). V gave up 4 bases and J gave up 12 bases, with 24 bases separating them. Germline CDR1 is MGHRA and CDR2 is YSYEKL. CDR3 size: 16 residues. The CDR3 sequence is CASSPAPGGGDFELFF. CDR3 DNA sequence: TGCGCCAGCAGCCCCGCCCCCGGTGGGGGCGATTTCGAACTGTTTTTT.

The rearrangement joins TRBV6-5 to TRBJ2-3, with 7 nucleotides matching TRBD2. Germline-derived CDR1 and CDR2 are MNHEY and SVGAGI. This CDR3 has 15 residues. V lost 2 bases, J lost 2 bases, and 4 bases stayed unmatched. CDR3 sequence: CASSYAGLLTDTQYF. The CDR3 nucleotides read TGTGCCAGCAGTTACGCGGGACTACTCACAGATACGCAGTATTTT.

This chain uses TRBV20-1 with TRBJ2-5, with 7 bases matching TRBD1. The germline gives CDR1 DFQATT, CDR2 SNEGSKA (reference sequence). The CDR3 contains 14 residues. The trim removed 3 bases at V and 6 bases at J, leaving 10 bases unmatched. Here the CDR3 reads CSASIGGASKTQYF. The DNA of the CDR3 is TGCAGTGCTAGTATAGGGGGCGCTTCCAAGACCCAGTACTTC.

This chain connects TRBV9 to TRBJ2-5, with 16 bases identical to TRBD2. V was clipped by 0 bases and J by 3 bases; unmatched bases: 2. The CDR3 consists of 17 residues. Germline V CDR1 and CDR2: SGDLS, YYNGEE. In DNA form, the CDR3 reads TGTGCCAGCAGCGTAGGGGGACTAGCGGGAGGGAAAGAGACCCAGTACTTC. Translating gives CASSVGGLAGGKETQYF.